This T cell receptor beta chain was obtained from a study of blood T cell repertoires in COVID-19. At the level of the study: The origin of the acute and convalescent COVID-19 samples was the United States, Italy and Spain.

V gave up 0 bases and J gave up 1 base, with 7 bases separating them. This CDR3 is 15 amino acids long. Germline loops: CDR1 MNHEY, CDR2 SVGEGT. Authors' data handling: Cell counts per sample came from amplifying reference gene primers. This table comes from immunoSEQ multiplex PCR, and its TCRdb copy is limited to in-frame clones, with some not included. The V and J calls and clone size come from that table; D and trimming were worked out from the DNA. Altogether under 45,000 clones are present, more than 70% being singletons, with the ten largest covering about 33%. The chain uses TRBV6-2 or TRBV6-3 and TRBJ1-5; D ambiguous. Sequenced input: peripheral blood. The source is a man aged 60 to 75 with acute or convalescent COVID-19. CDR3 amino acids: CASSYSVLSNQPQHF. DNA for the CDR3: TGTGCCAGCAGTTACTCAGTACTGAGCAATCAGCCCCAGCATTTT.